Here is one TCR beta chain with its context. Its specificity is not known. Germline V CDR1 and CDR2: SGHNT, YYREEE (reference sequence). With 4 bases clipped from V and 8 bases from J, the junction kept 5 bases outside the gene matches. This CDR3 is 15 amino acids long. Pooled samples include second doses given at about 4 or 12 weeks. Generated by immunoSEQ multiplex PCR, the TCRdb table keeps only in-frame clones and is missing some. Here the sample spans 90,000 to 150,000 clones, roughly 87% being singletons. The source of the sample is a study of T cell responses to AZD1222 COVID-19 vaccine. Whole-study findings and limits: The study identified only five or six AZD1222 recipients as seropositive at baseline. Unmutated regions of variants are reportedly targeted by nearly half of spike-specific TCRs. The donors showed a predominance of white British ancestry and of females, with possible underestimation of clonal diversity.

The receptor was isolated from an adult who received the AZD1222 COVID-19 vaccine. V gene TRBV5-4 combines with J gene TRBJ2-1; 14 positions agree with TRBD2. Source: peripheral blood, taken 28 days after the second AZD1222 dose. CDR3 region: CASSQGLAGVYEQFF. The CDR3 nucleotides are TGTGCCAGCAGCCAGGGACTAGCGGGGGTTTATGAGCAGTTCTTC.